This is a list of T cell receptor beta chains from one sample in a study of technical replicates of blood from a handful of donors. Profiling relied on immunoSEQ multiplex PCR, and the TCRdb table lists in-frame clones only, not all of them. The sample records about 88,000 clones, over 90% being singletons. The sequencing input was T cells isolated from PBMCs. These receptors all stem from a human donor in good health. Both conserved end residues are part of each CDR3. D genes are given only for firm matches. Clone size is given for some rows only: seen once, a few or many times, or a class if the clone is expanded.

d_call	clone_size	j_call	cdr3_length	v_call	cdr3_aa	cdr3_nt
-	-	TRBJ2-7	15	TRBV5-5	CASNWLLESGNEQYF	TGTGCCAGCAACTGGCTTTTGGAATCGGGGAACGAGCAGTACTTC
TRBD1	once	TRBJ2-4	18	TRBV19	CASSIVGTGSIGKNIQYF	TGTGCCAGTAGTATAGTGGGGACAGGGTCCATAGGCAAAAACATTCAGTACTTC
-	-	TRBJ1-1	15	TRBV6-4	CASSSRPYGDTEAFF	TGTGCCAGCAGTTCACGACCCTACGGGGACACTGAAGCTTTCTTT
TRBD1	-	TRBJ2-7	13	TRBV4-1	CASSQGDREGQYF	TGCGCCAGCAGCCAAGGGGACAGGGAGGGGCAGTACTTC
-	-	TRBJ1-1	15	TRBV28	CASRDHRDMNTEAFF	TGTGCCAGCAGGGACCACAGGGACATGAACACTGAAGCTTTCTTT
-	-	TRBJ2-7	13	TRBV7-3	CASSLGRSYEQYF	TGTGCCAGCAGCTTAGGGAGGTCCTACGAGCAGTACTTC
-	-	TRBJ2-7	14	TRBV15	CATSRAGPAYEQYF	TGTGCCACCAGCAGAGCAGGTCCCGCCTACGAGCAGTACTTC
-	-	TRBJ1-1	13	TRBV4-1	CASSGLQNTEAFF	TGCGCCAGTTCAGGGCTACAAAACACTGAAGCTTTCTTT
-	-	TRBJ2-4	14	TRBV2	CASSEPGTKNIQYF	TGTGCCAGCAGTGAACCAGGGACCAAAAACATTCAGTACTTC
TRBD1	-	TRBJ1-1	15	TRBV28	CASRKTGGGGTEAFF	TGTGCCAGCAGGAAAACAGGGGGCGGGGGGACTGAAGCTTTCTTT
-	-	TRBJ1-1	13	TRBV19	CASSPRTASEAFF	TGTGCCAGTAGCCCTCGGACAGCCAGTGAAGCTTTCTTT
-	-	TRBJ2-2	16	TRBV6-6	CASSYLTSSNTGELFF	TGTGCCAGCAGTTACTTGACTAGTTCGAACACCGGGGAGCTGTTTTTT
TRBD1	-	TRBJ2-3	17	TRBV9	CASSVVGQGVDTDTQYF	TGTGCCAGCAGCGTAGTAGGACAGGGGGTTGACACAGATACGCAGTATTTT
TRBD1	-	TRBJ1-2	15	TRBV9	CASSEGQGGPYGYTF	TGTGCCAGCAGCGAGGGACAGGGAGGCCCCTATGGCTACACCTTC